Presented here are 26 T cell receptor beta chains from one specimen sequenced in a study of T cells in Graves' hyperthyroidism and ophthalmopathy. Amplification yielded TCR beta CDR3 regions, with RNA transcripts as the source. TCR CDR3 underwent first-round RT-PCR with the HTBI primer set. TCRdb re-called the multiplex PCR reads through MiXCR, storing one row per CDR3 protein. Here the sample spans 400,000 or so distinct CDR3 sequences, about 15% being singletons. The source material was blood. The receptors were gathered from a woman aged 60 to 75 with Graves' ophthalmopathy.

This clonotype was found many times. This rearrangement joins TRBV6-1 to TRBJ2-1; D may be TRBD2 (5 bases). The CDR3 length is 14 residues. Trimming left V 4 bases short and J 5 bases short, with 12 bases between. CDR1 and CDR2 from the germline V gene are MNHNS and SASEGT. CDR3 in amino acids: CASSVVGLDNEQFF. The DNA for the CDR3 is TGTGCCAGCAGTGTTGTCGGACTCGACAATGAGCAGTTCTTC.

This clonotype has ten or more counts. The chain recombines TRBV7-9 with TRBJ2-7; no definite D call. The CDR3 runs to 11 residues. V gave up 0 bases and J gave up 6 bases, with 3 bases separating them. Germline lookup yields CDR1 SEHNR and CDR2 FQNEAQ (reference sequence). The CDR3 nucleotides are TGTGCCAGCAGCTTAGCGATCGAGCAGTACTTC. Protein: CASSLAIEQYF.

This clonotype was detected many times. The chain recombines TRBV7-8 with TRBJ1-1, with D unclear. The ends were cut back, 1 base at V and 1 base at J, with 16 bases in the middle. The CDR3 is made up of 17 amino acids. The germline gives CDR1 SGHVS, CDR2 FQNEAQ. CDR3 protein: CASSLVVSRRGNTEAFF. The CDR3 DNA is TGTGCCAGCAGCTTAGTTGTATCACGTCGAGGGAACACTGAAGCTTTCTTT. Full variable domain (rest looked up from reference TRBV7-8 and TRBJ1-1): GAGVSQSPRYKVAKRGQDVALRCDPISGHVSLFWYQQALGQGPEFLTYFQNEAQLDKSGLPSDRFFAERPEGSVSTLKIQRTQQEDSAVYLCASSLVVSRRGNTEAFFGQGTRLTVV.

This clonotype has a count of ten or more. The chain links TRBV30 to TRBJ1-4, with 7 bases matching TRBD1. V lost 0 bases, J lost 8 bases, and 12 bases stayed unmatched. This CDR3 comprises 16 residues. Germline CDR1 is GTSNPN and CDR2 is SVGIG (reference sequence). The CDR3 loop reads CAWSVGNFGTDEKLFF. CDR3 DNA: TGTGCCTGGAGTGTAGGAAATTTTGGGACAGACGAAAAACTGTTTTTT.

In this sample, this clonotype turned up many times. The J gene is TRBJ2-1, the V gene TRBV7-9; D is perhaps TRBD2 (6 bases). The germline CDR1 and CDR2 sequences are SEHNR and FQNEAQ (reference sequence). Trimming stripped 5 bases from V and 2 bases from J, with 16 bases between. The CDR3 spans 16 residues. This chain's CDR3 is CASSHSGTGTYNEQFF. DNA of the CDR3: TGTGCCAGCAGCCATTCCGGGACTGGCACCTACAATGAGCAGTTCTTC.

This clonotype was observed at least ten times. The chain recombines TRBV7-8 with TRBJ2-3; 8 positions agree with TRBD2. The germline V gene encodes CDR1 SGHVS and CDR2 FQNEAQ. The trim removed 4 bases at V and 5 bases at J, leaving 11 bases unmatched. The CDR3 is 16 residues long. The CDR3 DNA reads TGTGCCAGCAGCTCATCCGGGACTAGAAGAGGAGATACGCAGTATTTT. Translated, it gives CASSSSGTRRGDTQYF.

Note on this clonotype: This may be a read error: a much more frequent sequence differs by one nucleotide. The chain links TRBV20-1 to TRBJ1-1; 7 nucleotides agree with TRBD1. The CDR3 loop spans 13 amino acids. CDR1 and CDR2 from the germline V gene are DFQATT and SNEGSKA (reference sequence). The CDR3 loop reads CSAGRGLNTEALF. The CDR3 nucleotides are TGCAGTGCGGGGAGGGGGCTGAACACTGAAGCTCTCTTT.

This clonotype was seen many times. In nucleotides, the CDR3 is TGCAGTGCTATGTTTGCGTCCCAGAGGAATGAGCAGTTCTTC. This translates into CSAMFASQRNEQFF. The rearrangement uses TRBV20-1 and TRBJ2-1, with D hard to call. Germline V CDR1 and CDR2: DFQATT, SNEGSKA (reference sequence). The CDR3 covers 14 residues. V lost 4 bases and J lost 7, with 17 bases in between.

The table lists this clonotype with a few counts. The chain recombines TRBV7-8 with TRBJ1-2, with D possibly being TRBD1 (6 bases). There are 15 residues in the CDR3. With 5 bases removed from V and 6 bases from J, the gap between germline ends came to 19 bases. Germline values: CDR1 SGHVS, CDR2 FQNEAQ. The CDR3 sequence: CASSPQGSPADGYTF. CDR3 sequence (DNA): TGTGCCAGCAGCCCCCAGGGGAGCCCCGCAGATGGCTACACCTTC.

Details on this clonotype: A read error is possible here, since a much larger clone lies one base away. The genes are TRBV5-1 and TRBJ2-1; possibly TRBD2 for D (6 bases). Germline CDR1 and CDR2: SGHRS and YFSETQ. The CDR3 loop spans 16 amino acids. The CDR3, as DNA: TGCGCCAGCAGCTTGGGATCTAGGGGAGGTAACAATGAGCAGCTCTTC. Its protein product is CASSLGSRGGNNEQLF.

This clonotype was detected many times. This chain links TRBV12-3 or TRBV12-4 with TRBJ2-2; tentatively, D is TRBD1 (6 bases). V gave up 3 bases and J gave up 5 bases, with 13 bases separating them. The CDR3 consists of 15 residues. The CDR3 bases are TGTGCCAGCAGTTTTATCGCAGGGGTGACCGGGGAGCTGTTTTTT. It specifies CASSFIAGVTGELFF.

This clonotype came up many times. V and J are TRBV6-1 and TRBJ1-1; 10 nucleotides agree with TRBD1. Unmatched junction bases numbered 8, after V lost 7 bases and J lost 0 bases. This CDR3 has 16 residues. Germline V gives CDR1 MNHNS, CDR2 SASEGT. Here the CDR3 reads CASTRLGQGLNTEAFF. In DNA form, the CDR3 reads TGTGCCAGCACGAGACTGGGACAGGGGTTGAACACTGAAGCTTTCTTT.

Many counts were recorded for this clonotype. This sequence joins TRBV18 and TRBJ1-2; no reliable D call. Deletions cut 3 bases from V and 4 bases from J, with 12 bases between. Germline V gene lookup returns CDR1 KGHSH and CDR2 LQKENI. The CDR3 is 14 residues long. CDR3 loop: CASSPLEGTYGYTF. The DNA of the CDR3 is TGTGCCAGCTCACCTCTGGAGGGTACCTATGGCTACACCTTC. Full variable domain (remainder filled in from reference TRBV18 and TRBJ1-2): NAGVMQNPRHLVRRRGQEARLRCSPMKGHSHVYWYRQLPEEGLKFMVYLQKENIIDESGMPKERFSAEFPKEGPSILRIQQVVRGDSAAYFCASSPLEGTYGYTFGSGTRLTVV.

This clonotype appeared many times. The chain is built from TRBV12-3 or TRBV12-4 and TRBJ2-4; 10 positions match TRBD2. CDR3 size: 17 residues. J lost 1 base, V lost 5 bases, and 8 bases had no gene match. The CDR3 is CASSPQLAGWAKNIQYF. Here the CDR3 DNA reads TGTGCCAGCAGTCCACAACTAGCGGGGTGGGCCAAAAACATTCAGTACTTC.

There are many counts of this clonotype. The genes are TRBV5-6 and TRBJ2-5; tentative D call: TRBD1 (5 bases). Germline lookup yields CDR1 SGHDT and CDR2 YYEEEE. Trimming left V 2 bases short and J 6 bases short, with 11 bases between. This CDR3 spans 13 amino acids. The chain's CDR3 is CASSLKGLKTQYF. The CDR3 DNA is TGTGCCAGCAGCTTAAAGGGGCTGAAGACCCAGTACTTC.

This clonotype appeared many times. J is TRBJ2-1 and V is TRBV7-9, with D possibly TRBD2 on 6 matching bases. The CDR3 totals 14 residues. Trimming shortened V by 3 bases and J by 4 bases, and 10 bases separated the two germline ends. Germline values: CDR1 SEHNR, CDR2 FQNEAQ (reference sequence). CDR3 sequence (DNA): TGTGCCAGCAGCTTCGAGCGGGTATACAATGAGCAGTTCTTC. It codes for CASSFERVYNEQFF.

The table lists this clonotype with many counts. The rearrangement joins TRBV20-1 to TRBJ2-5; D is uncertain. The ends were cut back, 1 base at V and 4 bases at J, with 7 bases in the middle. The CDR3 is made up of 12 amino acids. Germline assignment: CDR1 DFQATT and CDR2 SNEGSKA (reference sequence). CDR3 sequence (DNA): TGCAGTGCTAGAGGGGCTATAGAGACCCAGTACTTC. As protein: CSARGAIETQYF.

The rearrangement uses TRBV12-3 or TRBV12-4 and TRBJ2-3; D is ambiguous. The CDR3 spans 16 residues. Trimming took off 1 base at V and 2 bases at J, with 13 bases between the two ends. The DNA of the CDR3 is TGTGCCAGCAGTTTAGGCCCCGGCACACTCACAGATACGCAGTATTTT. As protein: CASSLGPGTLTDTQYF.

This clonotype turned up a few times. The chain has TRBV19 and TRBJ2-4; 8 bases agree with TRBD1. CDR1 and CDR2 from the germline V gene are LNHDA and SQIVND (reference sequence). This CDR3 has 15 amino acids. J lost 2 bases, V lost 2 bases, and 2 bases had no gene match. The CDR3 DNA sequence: TGTGCCAGTAGTATACGACAGGGGACCAAAAACATTCAGTACTTC. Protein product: CASSIRQGTKNIQYF.

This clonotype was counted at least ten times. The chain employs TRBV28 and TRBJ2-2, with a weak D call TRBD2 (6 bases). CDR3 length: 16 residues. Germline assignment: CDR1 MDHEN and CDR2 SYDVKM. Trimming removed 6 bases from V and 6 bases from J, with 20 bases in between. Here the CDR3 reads CASRPPPSRGAGELFF. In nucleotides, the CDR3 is TGTGCCAGCAGGCCCCCCCCGTCGCGGGGAGCCGGGGAGCTGTTTTTT.

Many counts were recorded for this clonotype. CDR3 amino acids: CSVIGTDNSPLHF. The CDR3 nucleotides read TGCAGCGTTATCGGGACGGATAATTCACCCCTCCACTTT. This rearrangement joins TRBV29-1 to TRBJ1-6; TRBD1 is a possible D gene (5 bases). This CDR3 is built from 13 residues. Germline lookup yields CDR1 SQVTM and CDR2 ANQGSEA. V gave up 5 bases and J gave up 5 bases, with 10 bases separating them. The complete variable domain, with remaining parts taken from reference TRBV29-1 and TRBJ1-6, reads SAVISQKPSRDICQRGTSLTIQCQVDSQVTMMFWYRQQPGQSLTLIATANQGSEATYESGFVIDKFPISRPNLTFSTLTVSNMSPEDSSIYLCSVIGTDNSPLHFGNGTRLTVT.

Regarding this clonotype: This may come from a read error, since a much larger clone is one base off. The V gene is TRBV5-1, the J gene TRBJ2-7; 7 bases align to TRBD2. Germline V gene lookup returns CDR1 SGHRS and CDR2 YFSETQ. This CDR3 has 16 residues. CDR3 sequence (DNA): TGCACCAGCAGCTTGTCGGGCGGGAGCCTGCAAGACGAGCAGTACTTC. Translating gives CTSSLSGGSLQDEQYF.

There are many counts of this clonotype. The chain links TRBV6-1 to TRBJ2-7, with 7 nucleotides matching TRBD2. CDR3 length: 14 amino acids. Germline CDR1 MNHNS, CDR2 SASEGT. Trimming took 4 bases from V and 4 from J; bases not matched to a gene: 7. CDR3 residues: CASSASGLIYEQYF. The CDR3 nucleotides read TGTGCCAGCAGTGCTAGCGGACTCATTTACGAGCAGTACTTC.

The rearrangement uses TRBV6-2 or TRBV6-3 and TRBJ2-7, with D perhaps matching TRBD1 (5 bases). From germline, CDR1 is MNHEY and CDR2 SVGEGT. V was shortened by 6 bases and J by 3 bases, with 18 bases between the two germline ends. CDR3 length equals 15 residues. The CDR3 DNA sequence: TGTGCCAGCAGCCCGCCTCGAATGGGGCTCTACGAGCAGTACTTC. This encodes CASSPPRMGLYEQYF.

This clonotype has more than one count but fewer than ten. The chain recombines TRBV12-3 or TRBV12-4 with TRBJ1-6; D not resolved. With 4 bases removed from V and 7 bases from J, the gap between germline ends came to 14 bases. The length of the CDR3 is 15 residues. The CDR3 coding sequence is TGTGCCAGCAGTTCGGGAGACATAGGGAATTCACCCCTCCACTTT. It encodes CASSSGDIGNSPLHF.

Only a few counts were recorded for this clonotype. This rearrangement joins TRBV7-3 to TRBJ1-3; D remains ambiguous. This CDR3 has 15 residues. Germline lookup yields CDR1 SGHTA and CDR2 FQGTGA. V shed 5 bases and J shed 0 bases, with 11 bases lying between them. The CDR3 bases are TGTGCCAGCAGCATCGACGGAAACTCTGGAAACACCATATATTTT. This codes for CASSIDGNSGNTIYF.